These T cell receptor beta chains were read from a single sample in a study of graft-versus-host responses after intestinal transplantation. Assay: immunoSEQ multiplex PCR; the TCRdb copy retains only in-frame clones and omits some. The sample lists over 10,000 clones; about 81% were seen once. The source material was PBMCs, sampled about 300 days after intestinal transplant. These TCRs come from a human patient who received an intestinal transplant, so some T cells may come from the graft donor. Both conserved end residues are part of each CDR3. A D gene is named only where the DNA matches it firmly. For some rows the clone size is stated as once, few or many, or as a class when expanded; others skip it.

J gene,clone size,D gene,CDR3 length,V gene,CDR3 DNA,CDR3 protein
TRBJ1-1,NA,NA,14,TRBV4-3,TGCGCCAGCAGCCAGGGCGGTTACTACACTGAAGCTTTCTTT,CASSQGGYYTEAFF
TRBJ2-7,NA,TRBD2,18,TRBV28,TGTGCCAGCAGAGCTTTTGGGTCGACTAGCGGGGGATTCGGCGAGCAGTACTTC,CASRAFGSTSGGFGEQYF
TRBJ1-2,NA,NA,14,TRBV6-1,TGTGCCAGCACCTTTTCGGGAGTTTTCTATGGCTACACCTTC,CASTFSGVFYGYTF
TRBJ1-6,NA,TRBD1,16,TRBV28,TGTGCCAGCAGTTACGGACAGGGGGCCTCTAGTTCACCCCTCCACTTT,CASSYGQGASSSPLHF
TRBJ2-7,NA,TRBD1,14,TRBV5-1,TGCGCCAGCAGCCCTCGGACAGGGATCGGAGAGCAGTACTTC,CASSPRTGIGEQYF
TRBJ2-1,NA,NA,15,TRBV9,TGTGCCAGCAGCCCATTTGAGGTCCCCTACAATGAGCAGTTCTTC,CASSPFEVPYNEQFF
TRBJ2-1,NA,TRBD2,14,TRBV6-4,TGTGCCAGCAGTGGACTAGCGGGAGGCAATGAGCAGTTCTTC,CASSGLAGGNEQFF
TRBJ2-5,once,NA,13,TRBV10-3,TGTGCCATCACCCATGGGGTACAAGAGACCCAGTACTTC,CAITHGVQETQYF
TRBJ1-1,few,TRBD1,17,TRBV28,TGTGCCAGCAGTTTTTACCGGGACAGACCTATGAACACTGAAGCTTTCTTT,CASSFYRDRPMNTEAFF
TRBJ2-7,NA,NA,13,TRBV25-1,TGTGCCAGCAGTCCACGTCGGTTCTACGAGCAGTACTTC,CASSPRRFYEQYF
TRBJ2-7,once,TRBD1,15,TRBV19,TGTGCCAGTAGCCTTTATGGACAGGGGGCGAACGAGCAGTACTTC,CASSLYGQGANEQYF
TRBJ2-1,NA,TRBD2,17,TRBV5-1,TGCGCCAGCAGCTTGTTTTGGAGCGGGAGGGGGATAGATGAGCAGTTCTTC,CASSLFWSGRGIDEQFF
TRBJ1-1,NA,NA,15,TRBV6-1,TGTGCCAGCAGTGATCGGGCAGACGGAAACACTGAAGCTTTCTTT,CASSDRADGNTEAFF
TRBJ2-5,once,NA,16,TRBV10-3,TGTGCCATCAGTGCCGTCTCCGCTAGCGCACAAGAGACCCAGTACTTC,CAISAVSASAQETQYF
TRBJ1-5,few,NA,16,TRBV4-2,TGTGCCAGCAGCCAAAGGGGGGTCCGCGGCAATCAGCCCCAGCATTTT,CASSQRGVRGNQPQHF
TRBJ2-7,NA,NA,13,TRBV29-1,TGCAGCGTTGGTATGGCAGTGGGGCTCGAGCAGTACTTC,CSVGMAVGLEQYF
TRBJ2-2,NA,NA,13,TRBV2,TGTGCCAGCGAAGGGCGGACAACCGGGGAGCTGTTTTTT,CASEGRTTGELFF
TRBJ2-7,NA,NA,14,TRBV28,TGTGCCAGCAGCCCCGCCAGGGGGGGAGACGAGCAGTACTTC,CASSPARGGDEQYF
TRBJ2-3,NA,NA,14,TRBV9,TGTGCCAGCAGCGTAGAAGTTGGTTCCGATACGCAGTATTTT,CASSVEVGSDTQYF
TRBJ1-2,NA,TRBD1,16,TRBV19,TGTGCCAGTAGTTTCGCCCGGACAGGGGGCATGGTTGGCTACACCTTC,CASSFARTGGMVGYTF
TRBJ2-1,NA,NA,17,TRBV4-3,TGCGCCAGCAGCCAAGATCAGGGGACACCAACCTACAATGAGCAGTTCTTC,CASSQDQGTPTYNEQFF
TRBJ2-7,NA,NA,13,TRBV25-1,TGTGCCAGCAGTGAATGGAGCGGATACGAGCAGTACTTC,CASSEWSGYEQYF
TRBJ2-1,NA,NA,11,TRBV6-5,TGTGCCAGCAGTACCGGGACTGGGCAGTTCTTC,CASSTGTGQFF
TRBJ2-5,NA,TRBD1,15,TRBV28,TGTGCCAGCAGTTCCGGAGACAGGGGGGAAGAGACCCAGTACTTC,CASSSGDRGEETQYF
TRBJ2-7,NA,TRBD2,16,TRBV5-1,TGCGCCAGCAGCTTGGATCCTAGCGGGATGTCCTACGAGCAGTACTTC,CASSLDPSGMSYEQYF
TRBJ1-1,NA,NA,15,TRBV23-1,TGCGCCAGCAGTCACCCAAAGAACAGGCTCGGGAAGCCTTTCTTT,CASSHPKNRLGKPFF
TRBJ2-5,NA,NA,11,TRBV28,TGTGCCAGCAGTTCCCGAGAGACCCAGTACTTC,CASSSRETQYF
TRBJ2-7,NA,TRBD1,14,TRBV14,TGTGCCAGCAGCCACAGGGGGAGCTCCTACGAGCAGTACTTC,CASSHRGSSYEQYF
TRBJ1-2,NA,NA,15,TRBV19,TGTGCCAGTAGTATCCTCTCCGGGGGTGGTAATGGCTACACCTTC,CASSILSGGGNGYTF
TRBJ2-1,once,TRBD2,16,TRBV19,TGTGCCAGTAGTACACAAGGACTAGCCGTCAACAATGAGCAGTTCTTC,CASSTQGLAVNNEQFF
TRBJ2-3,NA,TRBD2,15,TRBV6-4,TGTGCCAGCAGTGACGGCGGGGGTAGCACAGATACGCAGTATTTT,CASSDGGGSTDTQYF
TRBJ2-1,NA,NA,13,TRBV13,TGTGCCAGCACCCTACTAGAGATAGGTGAGCAGTTCTTC,CASTLLEIGEQFF
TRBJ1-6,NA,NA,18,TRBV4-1,TGCGCCAGCAGCCAAGATGGGGAGGGGAGCTCCTATAATTCACCCCTCCACTTT,CASSQDGEGSSYNSPLHF
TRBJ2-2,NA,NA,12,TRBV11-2,TGTGCCAGCAGCTTAGACGGCGGGGAGCTGTTTTTT,CASSLDGGELFF
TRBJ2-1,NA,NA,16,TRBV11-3,TGTGCCAGCAGCCCCAACAGCCTTTCCTCCTACAATGAGCAGTTCTTC,CASSPNSLSSYNEQFF
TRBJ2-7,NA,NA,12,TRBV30,TGTGCCTGGAGTGTTGGGGGTTACGAGCAGTACTTC,CAWSVGGYEQYF
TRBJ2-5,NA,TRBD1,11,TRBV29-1,TGCAGCGTAGTACAGGGGCTAACCCAGTACTTC,CSVVQGLTQYF
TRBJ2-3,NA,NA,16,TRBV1,TGCACCAGCAGCCTAGTTACTAGCGCTAGCACAGATACGCAGTATTTT,CTSSLVTSASTDTQYF
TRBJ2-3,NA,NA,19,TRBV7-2,TGTGCCAGCAGCTTAGTCTTCTCTGAAATCATTCCTAGCACAGATACGCAGTATTTT,CASSLVFSEIIPSTDTQYF
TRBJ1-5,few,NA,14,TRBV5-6,TGTGCCAGCAGCTTGGGGCCGCTTAATCAGCCCCAGCATTTT,CASSLGPLNQPQHF
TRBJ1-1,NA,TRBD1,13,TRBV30,TGTGCCTGGAGTACAGGGGGAAACACTGAAGCTTTCTTT,CAWSTGGNTEAFF
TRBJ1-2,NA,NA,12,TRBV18,TGTGCCAGCTCACCGGAGGGGGATGGCTACACCTTC,CASSPEGDGYTF
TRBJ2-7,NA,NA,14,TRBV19,TGTGCCAGTAGTATAGTACCGCCGACCTACGAGCAGTACTTC,CASSIVPPTYEQYF
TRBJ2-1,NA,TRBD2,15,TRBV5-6,TGTGCCAGCAGCTTGGGGACTAGCCCGAACAATGAGCAGTTCTTC,CASSLGTSPNNEQFF
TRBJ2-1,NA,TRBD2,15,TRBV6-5,TGTGCCAGCACCGTATCCGGGACTAGCGGGAATGAGCAGTTCTTC,CASTVSGTSGNEQFF
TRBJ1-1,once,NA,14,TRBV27,TGTGCCAGCAGTCCCTTTGGGGGGAACACTGAAGCTTTCTTT,CASSPFGGNTEAFF
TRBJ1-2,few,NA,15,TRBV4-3,TGCGCCAGCAGCCAAGATACAGGAGGGGCTTATGGCTACACCTTC,CASSQDTGGAYGYTF
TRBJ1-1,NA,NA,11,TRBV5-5,TGTGCCAGCAGCTTTACCACTGAAGCTTTCTTT,CASSFTTEAFF
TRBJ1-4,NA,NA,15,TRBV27,TGTGCCAGCAGTTTATTCGACGGACCTAATGAAAAACTGTTTTTT,CASSLFDGPNEKLFF
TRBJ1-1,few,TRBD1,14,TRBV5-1,TGCGCCAGCAGCTCGTCGGGACAGCACACTGAAGCTTTCTTT,CASSSSGQHTEAFF
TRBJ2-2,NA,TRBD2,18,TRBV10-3,TGTGCCATCAGTGATTTTGGACTAGCGGGAGGGAACACCGGGGAGCTGTTTTTT,CAISDFGLAGGNTGELFF
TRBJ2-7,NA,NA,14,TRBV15,TGTGCCACCAGCAGAGATTGGGAAGTATACGAGCAGTACTTC,CATSRDWEVYEQYF